Below are 19 T cell receptor beta chains sequenced from a single sample in a study of T cell responses to AZD1222 COVID-19 vaccine. Clones were read by immunoSEQ multiplex PCR, and TCRdb kept only the in-frame ones, dropping some. The sample has under 80,000 clones, about 85% seen once; the top ten hold under 1.5%. This sample comprised peripheral blood, obtained 28 days after the second AZD1222 dose. The receptors come from an adult who received the AZD1222 COVID-19 vaccine.

The chain joins TRBV4-1 to TRBJ1-1; 7 bases fit TRBD1. Unmatched junction bases numbered 12, after V lost 4 bases and J lost 7 bases. The CDR3 has 15 residues. The germline gives CDR1 MGHRA, CDR2 YSYEKL. Written as DNA, the CDR3 is TGCGCCAGCAGCCCGCGTAGGGACAGACCCGGTGAAGCTTTCTTT. As protein: CASSPRRDRPGEAFF.

The chain combines TRBV29-1 with TRBJ1-2; D possibly corresponds to TRBD1 (5 bases). V lost 4 bases and J lost 7, with 10 bases in between. Germline V gives CDR1 SQVTM, CDR2 ANQGSEA. The CDR3 is 11 residues long. CDR3 residues: CSVVQGRGYTF. DNA for the CDR3: TGCAGCGTTGTGCAGGGCCGTGGCTACACCTTC.

This clone appeared once. The chain has TRBV10-3 and TRBJ1-3; D uncertain. Trimming took off 11 bases at V and 7 bases at J, with 15 bases between the two ends. Germline-derived CDR1 and CDR2 are ENHRY and SYGVKD. The CDR3 consists of 12 residues. Written as DNA, the CDR3 is TGTGCCGGCCGCCCCCACGTGAACACCATATATTTT. Translation gives CAGRPHVNTIYF.

The V call is TRBV29-1, the J call TRBJ1-2, with 8 bases lining up with TRBD1. V lost 6 bases to trimming and J lost 8 bases; unmatched junction nucleotides: 8. The CDR3 runs 12 residues. Germline assignment: CDR1 SQVTM and CDR2 ANQGSEA. The CDR3 coding sequence is TGCAGCGTGGGACAGGACTCGAGAGGCTACACCTTC. It is translated as CSVGQDSRGYTF.

This clone was recorded a few times. CDR3 sequence: CASSPQMNTEAFF. The CDR3, as DNA: TGTGCCAGTAGTCCACAAATGAACACTGAAGCTTTCTTT. The J gene is TRBJ1-1, the V gene TRBV19; no reliable D call. The CDR3 runs 13 residues. Per germline, CDR1 LNHDA and CDR2 SQIVND (reference sequence). V gave up 5 bases and J gave up 0 bases, with 7 bases separating them.

CDR3 loop: CSVWDRGGETQYF. The CDR3 bases are TGCAGCGTTTGGGACAGGGGAGGGGAGACCCAGTACTTC. The J gene is TRBJ2-5, the V gene TRBV29-1; 10 positions match TRBD1. V was pared by 5 bases and J by 5 bases, with 5 bases of the junction left unmatched. CDR3 length equals 13 residues. The germline V gene has CDR1 SQVTM and CDR2 ANQGSEA.

The gene calls are TRBV7-9 and TRBJ2-3, with 7 bases matching TRBD1. The CDR3 spans 17 residues. CDR1 and CDR2 from the germline V gene are SEHNR and FQNEAQ (reference sequence). V shed 7 bases, J shed 0 bases, and the junction held 13 bases outside the gene matches. In DNA, the CDR3 is TGTGCCAGCACCCCCCGGACAGGTTGGAGCAGCACAGATACGCAGTATTTT. This gives the protein CASTPRTGWSSTDTQYF.

The chain combines TRBV4-2 with TRBJ2-2, with D tentatively TRBD1 (5 bases). This CDR3 contains 16 residues. The germline gives CDR1 LGHNA, CDR2 YNFKEQ. V dropped 0 bases and J dropped 6 bases, with 14 bases sitting between them. CDR3 sequence (DNA): TGTGCCAGCAGCCAAGAACCCCTATTAGGGGCCGGGGAGCTGTTTTTT. Its protein product is CASSQEPLLGAGELFF.

This clone turned up a few times. The chain couples TRBV10-3 to TRBJ2-7; 9 nucleotides align to TRBD1. Germline V gene data show CDR1 as ENHRY and CDR2 as SYGVKD. V dropped 6 bases and J dropped 5; count of bases not matched to a gene: 8. The CDR3 sequence is 14 residues long. CDR3 sequence (DNA): TGTGCCATCAGCCACGGACAGGGGCGGGACGAGCAGTACTTC. It translates to CAISHGQGRDEQYF.

This clone was seen only once. The chain employs TRBV9 and TRBJ2-7; tentative D call: TRBD2 (6 bases). V shed 4 bases and J shed 10 bases, with 18 bases lying between them. Looked up from germline, CDR1 is SGDLS and CDR2 is YYNGEE. The CDR3 runs to 13 residues. CDR3 region: CASSSTEGTLQYF. The CDR3 region has the DNA TGTGCCAGCAGCTCAACCGAGGGGACTCTACAGTACTTC.

The V and J genes are TRBV19 and TRBJ1-2; no reliable D call. V gave up 6 bases and J gave up 1 base, with 9 bases separating them. Germline values: CDR1 LNHDA, CDR2 SQIVND (reference sequence). The CDR3 is 13 residues long. In DNA, the CDR3 is TGTGCCAGTAGGGAAACAGATAACTATGGCTACACCTTC. Translation gives CASRETDNYGYTF.

This chain joins TRBV5-4 and TRBJ1-2; D may be TRBD1 (6 bases). The CDR3 runs to 13 residues. The germline V and J ends were trimmed by 3 bases and 8 bases, with 14 bases remaining between them. Germline V gene sequence: CDR1 SGHNT, CDR2 YYREEE (reference sequence). The DNA for the CDR3 is TGTGCCAGCAGCTCAACAGGGCTCTGGGGCTACACCTTC. This translates into CASSSTGLWGYTF.

The chain carries TRBV5-4 and TRBJ1-2; 7 positions match TRBD1. The trim removed 4 bases at V and 2 bases at J, leaving 8 bases unmatched. The CDR3 consists of 15 residues. The V gene's germline CDR1 is SGHNT and CDR2 YYREEE (reference sequence). The CDR3 nucleotides are TGTGCCAGCAGCCCTCCGGGACAGTTCAACTATGGCTACACCTTC. The encoded protein is CASSPPGQFNYGYTF.

The rearrangement joins TRBV5-1 to TRBJ2-7; 8 bases are shared with TRBD2. This CDR3 has 15 residues. Trimming cost V 5 bases and J 2 bases; bases outside gene matches: 9. Germline V gene sequence: CDR1 SGHRS, CDR2 YFSETQ. The CDR3 spells CASSREAGATYEQYF. The CDR3 coding sequence is TGCGCCAGCAGTCGCGAAGCGGGAGCGACCTACGAGCAGTACTTC.

This clone was detected only a few times. The gene calls are TRBV28 and TRBJ2-7; 9 bases align to TRBD1. Germline V gene data show CDR1 as MDHEN and CDR2 as SYDVKM. The CDR3 contains 21 residues. Unmatched junction bases numbered 25, after V lost 6 bases and J lost 1 base. The CDR3 DNA reads as TGTGCCAGCAGAAAGGACAGGGGCCGGGGTTTTGGATGGGTTAATTCCTACGAGCAGTACTTC. It is translated as CASRKDRGRGFGWVNSYEQYF.

This chain connects TRBV4-3 to TRBJ1-6; no clear D gene. The germline V and J ends were trimmed by 3 bases and 5 bases, with 8 bases remaining between them. The CDR3 runs to 14 residues. The germline V gene encodes CDR1 LGHNA and CDR2 YSLEER. For the CDR3, the DNA is TGCGCCAGCAGCCACCGGGATAATAATTCACCCCTCCACTTT. As protein: CASSHRDNNSPLHF.

This rearrangement joins TRBV5-1 to TRBJ1-2; 7 bases match TRBD1. The germline V gene encodes CDR1 SGHRS and CDR2 YFSETQ. V trimming: 5 bases; J trimming: 1 base; junction bases outside the gene matches: 8. The CDR3 runs 15 residues. CDR3 protein: CASRLTTGNNYGYTF. The CDR3 bases are TGCGCCAGCAGGCTCACGACAGGGAATAACTATGGCTACACCTTC.

The chain joins TRBV10-3 to TRBJ1-1, with a weak D call TRBD1 (5 bases). The CDR3 consists of 15 residues. Trimming removed 2 bases from V and 3 bases from J, with 13 bases in between. Germline CDR1 reads ENHRY; CDR2 reads SYGVKD. CDR3 protein: CAISEGSGGDTEAFF. The DNA of the CDR3 is TGTGCCATCAGTGAGGGTTCTGGGGGGGACACTGAAGCTTTCTTT.

As concerns this clone: Distinct nucleotide sequences in the sample also encode this CDR3. The V and J genes are TRBV5-1 and TRBJ1-2; D is ambiguous. The CDR3 covers 12 residues. V was shortened by 0 bases and J by 4 bases, with 4 bases between the two germline ends. Germline V gene lookup returns CDR1 SGHRS and CDR2 YFSETQ. The CDR3 coding sequence is TGCGCCAGCAGCTTGGACTCCTATGGCTACACCTTC. This translates into CASSLDSYGYTF.